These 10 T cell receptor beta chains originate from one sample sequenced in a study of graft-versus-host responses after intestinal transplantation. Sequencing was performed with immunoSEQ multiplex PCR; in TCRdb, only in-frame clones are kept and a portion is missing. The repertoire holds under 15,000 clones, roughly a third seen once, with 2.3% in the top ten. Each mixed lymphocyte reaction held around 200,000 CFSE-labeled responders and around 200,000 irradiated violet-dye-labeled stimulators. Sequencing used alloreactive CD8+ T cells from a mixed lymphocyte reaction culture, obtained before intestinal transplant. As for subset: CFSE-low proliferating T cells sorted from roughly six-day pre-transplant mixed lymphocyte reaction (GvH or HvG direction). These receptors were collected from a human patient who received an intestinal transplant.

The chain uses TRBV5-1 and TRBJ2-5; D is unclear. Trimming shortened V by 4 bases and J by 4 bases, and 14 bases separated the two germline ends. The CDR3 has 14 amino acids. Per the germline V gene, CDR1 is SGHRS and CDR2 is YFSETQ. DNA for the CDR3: TGCGCCAGCAGCAGCCAGCGATCCGGAGAGACCCAGTACTTC. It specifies CASSSQRSGETQYF.

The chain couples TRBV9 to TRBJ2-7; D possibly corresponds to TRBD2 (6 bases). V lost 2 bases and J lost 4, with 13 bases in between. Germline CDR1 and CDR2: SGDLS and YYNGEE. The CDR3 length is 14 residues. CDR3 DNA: TGTGCCAGCAGCGTGGGGGGTGGAGGGTACGAGCAGTACTTC. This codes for CASSVGGGGYEQYF.

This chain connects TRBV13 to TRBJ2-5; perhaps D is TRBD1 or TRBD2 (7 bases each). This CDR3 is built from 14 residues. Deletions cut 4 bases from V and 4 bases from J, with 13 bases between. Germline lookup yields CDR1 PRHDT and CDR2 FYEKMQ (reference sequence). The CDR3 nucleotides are TGTGCCAGCAGCTACCAGGGGGAGGGAGAGACCCAGTACTTC. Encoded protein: CASSYQGEGETQYF.

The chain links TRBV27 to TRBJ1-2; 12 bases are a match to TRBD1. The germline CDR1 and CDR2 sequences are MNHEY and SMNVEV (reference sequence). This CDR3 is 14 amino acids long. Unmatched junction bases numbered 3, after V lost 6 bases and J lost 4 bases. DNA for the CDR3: TGTGCCAGCAGGGGGACAGGGGGCATCTATGGCTACACCTTC. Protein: CASRGTGGIYGYTF.

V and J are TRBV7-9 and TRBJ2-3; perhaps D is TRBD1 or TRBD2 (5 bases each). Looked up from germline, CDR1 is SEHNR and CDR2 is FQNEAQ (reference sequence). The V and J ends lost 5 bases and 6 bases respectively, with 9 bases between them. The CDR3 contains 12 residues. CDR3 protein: CASSGGGDTQYF. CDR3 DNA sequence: TGTGCCAGCAGCGGGGGTGGGGATACGCAGTATTTT.

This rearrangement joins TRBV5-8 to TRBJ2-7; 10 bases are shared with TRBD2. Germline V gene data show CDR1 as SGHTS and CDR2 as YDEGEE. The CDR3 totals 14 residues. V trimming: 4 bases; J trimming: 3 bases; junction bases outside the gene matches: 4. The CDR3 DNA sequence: TGTGCCAGCAGCCTAGGACTAGCGGTCTACGAGCAGTACTTC. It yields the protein CASSLGLAVYEQYF. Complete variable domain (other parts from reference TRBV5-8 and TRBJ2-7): EAGVTQSPTHLIKTRGQQATLRCSPISGHTSVYWYQQALGLGLQFLLWYDEGEERNRGNFPPRFSGRQFPNYSSELNVNALELEDSALYLCASSLGLAVYEQYFGPGTRLTVT.

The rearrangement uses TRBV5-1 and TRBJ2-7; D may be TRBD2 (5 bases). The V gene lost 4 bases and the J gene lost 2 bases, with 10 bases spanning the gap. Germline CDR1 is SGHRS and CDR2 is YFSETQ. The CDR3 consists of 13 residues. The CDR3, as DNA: TGCGCCAGCAGCGTAACTAGTGCCTACGAGCAGTACTTC. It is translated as CASSVTSAYEQYF.

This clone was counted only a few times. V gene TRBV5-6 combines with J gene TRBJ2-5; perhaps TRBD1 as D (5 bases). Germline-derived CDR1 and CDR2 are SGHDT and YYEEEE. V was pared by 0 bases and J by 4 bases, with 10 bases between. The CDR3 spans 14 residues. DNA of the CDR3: TGTGCCAGCAGCTTGGCAGGGCGGTCAGAGACCCAGTACTTC. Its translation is CASSLAGRSETQYF.

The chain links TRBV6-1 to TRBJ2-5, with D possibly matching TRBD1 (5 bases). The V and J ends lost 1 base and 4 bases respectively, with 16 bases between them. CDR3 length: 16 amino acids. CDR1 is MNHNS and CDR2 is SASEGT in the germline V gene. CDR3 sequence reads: CASSEEVQAVGETQYF. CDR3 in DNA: TGTGCCAGCAGTGAAGAGGTACAGGCGGTGGGAGAGACCCAGTACTTC.

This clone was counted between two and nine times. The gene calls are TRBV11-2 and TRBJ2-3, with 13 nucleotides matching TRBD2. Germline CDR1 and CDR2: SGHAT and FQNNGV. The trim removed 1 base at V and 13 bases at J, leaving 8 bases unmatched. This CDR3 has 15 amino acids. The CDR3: CASSLGGTSGDTEYF. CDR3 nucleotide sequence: TGTGCCAGCAGCTTAGGCGGGACTAGCGGGGACACGGAGTATTTT.